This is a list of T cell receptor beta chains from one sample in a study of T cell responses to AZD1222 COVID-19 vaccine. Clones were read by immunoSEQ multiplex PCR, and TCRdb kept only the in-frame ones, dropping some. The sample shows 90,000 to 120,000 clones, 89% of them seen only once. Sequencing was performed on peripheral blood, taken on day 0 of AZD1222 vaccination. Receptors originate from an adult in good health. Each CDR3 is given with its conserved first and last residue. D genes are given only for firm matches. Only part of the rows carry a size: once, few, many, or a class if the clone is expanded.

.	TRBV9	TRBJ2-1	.	TGTGCCAGCAGCGTAGTCCCTTCTGGGAATGAGCAGTTCTTC	CASSVVPSGNEQFF
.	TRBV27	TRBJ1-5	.	TGTGCCAGCAGTTTCCATAATAGCAATCAGCCCCAGCATTTT	CASSFHNSNQPQHF
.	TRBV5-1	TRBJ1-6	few	TGCGCCAGCAGCTTGGAGGCGGGAATTGTTTCACCCCTCCACTTT	CASSLEAGIVSPLHF
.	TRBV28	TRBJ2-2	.	TGTGCCAGCAGTGTCATGGGACTTAGCACCGGGGAGCTGTTTTTT	CASSVMGLSTGELFF
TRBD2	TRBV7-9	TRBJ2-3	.	TGTGCCAGCAGGGAGGATACTAGCGGGACCGGGGAAGGCATTACGCAGTATTTT	CASREDTSGTGEGITQYF
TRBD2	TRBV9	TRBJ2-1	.	TGTGCCAGCGCGGGGCAAGCGGGACCCTACAATGAGCAGTTCTTC	CASAGQAGPYNEQFF
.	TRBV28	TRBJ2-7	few	TGTGCCAGCAGTTTAGGTCCAGAGCAGTACTTC	CASSLGPEQYF
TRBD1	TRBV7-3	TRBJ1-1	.	TGTGCCAGCAGCTTGACAGGGGGACCGAACACTGAAGCTTTCTTT	CASSLTGGPNTEAFF
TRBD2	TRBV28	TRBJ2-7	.	TGTGCCAGCAGTTTTTGGACTAGCGGTGAGCAGTACTTC	CASSFWTSGEQYF
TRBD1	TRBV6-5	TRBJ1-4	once	TGTGCCAGCAGTCAGTTGACAGGGGGAAGGGAAAAACTGTTTTTT	CASSQLTGGREKLFF
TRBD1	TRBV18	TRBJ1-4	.	TGTGCCAGCTCACCAGCCGGGACAGGGGAGGAAAAACTGTTTTTT	CASSPAGTGEEKLFF
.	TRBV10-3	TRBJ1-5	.	TGTGCCATCAGTGAGTCTGATCAGCCCCAGCATTTT	CAISESDQPQHF
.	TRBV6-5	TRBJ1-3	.	TGTGCCAGCAGTCCTGACAGGTTCTCTGGAAACACCATATATTTT	CASSPDRFSGNTIYF
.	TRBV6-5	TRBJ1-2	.	TGTGCCAGCAGTTTACAGCGCAACTATGGCTACACCTTC	CASSLQRNYGYTF
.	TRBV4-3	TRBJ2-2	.	TGCGCCAGCGGGATTCAAAGGGCCGGGGAGCTGTTTTTT	CASGIQRAGELFF
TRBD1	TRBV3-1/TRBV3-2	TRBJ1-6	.	TGTGCCAGCAGCGGGACAGGGGAGAGTTCACCCCTCCACTTT	CASSGTGESSPLHF
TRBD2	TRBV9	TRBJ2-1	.	TGTGCCAGCAGCGTAGGCCTAGCGGGAGGCAATGAGCAGTTCTTC	CASSVGLAGGNEQFF
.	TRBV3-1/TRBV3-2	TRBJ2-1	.	TGTGCCAGCAGCCAATTTTCAGCACACCCGGGGGATGAGCAGTTCTTC	CASSQFSAHPGDEQFF
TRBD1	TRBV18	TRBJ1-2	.	TGTGCCAGCTCACCAGGGACAGCTTCATTCGGCTACACCTTC	CASSPGTASFGYTF
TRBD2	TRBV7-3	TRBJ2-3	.	TGTGCCAGCAGCCATTCCGGGACTAGCGGGAGGATCAGCACAGATACGCAGTATTTT	CASSHSGTSGRISTDTQYF
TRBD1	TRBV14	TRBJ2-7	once	TGTGCAACGGGACAGGGCTACGAGCAGTACTTC	CATGQGYEQYF
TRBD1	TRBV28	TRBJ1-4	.	TGTGCCGGTGGACAGGGGGTGGCTAATGAAAAACTGTTTTTT	CAGGQGVANEKLFF
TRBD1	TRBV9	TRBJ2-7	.	TGTGCCAGCAGCAATCGGGACAGGGGAATTGGGAGGGGCTACGAGCAGTACTTC	CASSNRDRGIGRGYEQYF
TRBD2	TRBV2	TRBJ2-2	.	TGTGCCAGCAGTGAGGTACTAGCGGGGACCGGGGAGCTGTTTTTT	CASSEVLAGTGELFF
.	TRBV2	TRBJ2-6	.	TGTGCCAGCAGTCGAGGGGCCTCGGGGGCCAACGTCCTGACTTTC	CASSRGASGANVLTF
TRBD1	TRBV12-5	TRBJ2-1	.	TGTGCTAGTGGACCCGACAGGGTCGATGAGCAGTTCTTC	CASGPDRVDEQFF
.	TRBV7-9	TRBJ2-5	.	TGTGCCAGCAGCCCAGGAGCGGCCCAGTACTTC	CASSPGAAQYF
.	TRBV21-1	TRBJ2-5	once	TGTGCCAGCAGCCATCCAGAACGGTTTGAGAGGGAGGTGGCCCAGTACTTC	CASSHPERFEREVAQYF
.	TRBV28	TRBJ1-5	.	TGTGCCAGCAGTTTTCCGGACCAGGCTATTAGGCCCCAGCATTTT	CASSFPDQAIRPQHF
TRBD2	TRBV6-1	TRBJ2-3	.	TGTGCCAGCAGTGCCTGGACTAGCGGAACCACAGATACGCAGTATTTT	CASSAWTSGTTDTQYF
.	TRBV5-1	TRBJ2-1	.	TGCGCCAGCAGCTTGGGGCAGGTCGACTACAATGAGCAGTTCTTC	CASSLGQVDYNEQFF
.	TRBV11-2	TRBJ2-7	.	TGTGCCAGCAGCTACGAAGACAGATTGAGGGACGAGCAGTACTTC	CASSYEDRLRDEQYF
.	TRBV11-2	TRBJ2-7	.	TGTGCCAGCAGCTCCGCCGGAGGGTTCTACGAGCAGTACTTC	CASSSAGGFYEQYF
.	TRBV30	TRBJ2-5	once	TGTGCCTGGAGTCCAGGACCACAGGAGACCCAGTACTTC	CAWSPGPQETQYF
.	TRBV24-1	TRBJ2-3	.	TGTGCCACCAGTAATTACGCAGGCACAGATACGCAGTATTTT	CATSNYAGTDTQYF
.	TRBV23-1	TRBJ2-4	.	TGCGCCAGCACTTCATCGAGGTGCATTCCCCAAAACATTCAGTACTTC	CASTSSRCIPQNIQYF
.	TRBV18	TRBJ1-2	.	TGTGCCAGCTCACCCTCGATGGACCGCTATGGCTACACCTTC	CASSPSMDRYGYTF
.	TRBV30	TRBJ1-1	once	TGTGCCTGGAGGGCGGGAGGACCCACTGAAGCTTTCTTT	CAWRAGGPTEAFF
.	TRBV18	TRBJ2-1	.	TGTGCCAGCTCACCTCCGGAGGGCCGATTCTACAATGAGCAGTTCTTC	CASSPPEGRFYNEQFF
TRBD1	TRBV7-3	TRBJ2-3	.	TGTGCCAGCAGCTCAGGACAGGGGGATACAGATACGCAGTATTTT	CASSSGQGDTDTQYF